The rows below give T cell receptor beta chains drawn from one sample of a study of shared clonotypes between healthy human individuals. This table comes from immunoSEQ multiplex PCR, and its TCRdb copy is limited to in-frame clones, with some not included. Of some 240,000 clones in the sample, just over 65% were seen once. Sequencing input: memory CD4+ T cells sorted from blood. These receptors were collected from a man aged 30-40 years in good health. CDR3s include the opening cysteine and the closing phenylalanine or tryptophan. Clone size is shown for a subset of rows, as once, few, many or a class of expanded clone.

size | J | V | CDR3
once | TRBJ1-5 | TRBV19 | CASSIDRGVGQPQHF
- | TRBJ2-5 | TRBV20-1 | CSARGGTSGYF
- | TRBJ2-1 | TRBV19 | CASSLSGSSYNEQFF
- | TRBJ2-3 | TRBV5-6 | CASSLTSGTDTSTDTQYF
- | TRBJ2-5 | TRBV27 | CASSLTAGRVGQETQYF
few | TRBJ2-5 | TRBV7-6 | CASSLIGSVETQYF
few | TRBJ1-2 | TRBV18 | CASSPRSAGEFGYTF
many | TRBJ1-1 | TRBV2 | CASTDDSTEAFF
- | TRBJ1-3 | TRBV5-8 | CASSPRRGGSWNTIYF
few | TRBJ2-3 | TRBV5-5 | CASSFPPADTQYF
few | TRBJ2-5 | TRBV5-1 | CASSLTSGQETQYF
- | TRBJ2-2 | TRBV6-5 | CASSKNTGELFF
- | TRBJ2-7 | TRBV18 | CASSPGMQEQYF
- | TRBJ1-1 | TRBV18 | CASSTNTEAFF
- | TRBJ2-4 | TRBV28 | CASSPWDGAERKNIQYF
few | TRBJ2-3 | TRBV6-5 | CASSYVGGSTDTQYF
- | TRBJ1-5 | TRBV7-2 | CASSLTGLWGNQPQHF
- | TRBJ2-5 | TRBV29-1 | CSVAQRETQYF
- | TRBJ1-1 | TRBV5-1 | CASSFRGTDTEAFF
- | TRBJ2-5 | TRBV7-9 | CASSFSLGQQETQYF
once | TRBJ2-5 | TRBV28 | CASSLAGAVQETQYF
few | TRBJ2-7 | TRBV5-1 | CASSYMDGTYEQYF
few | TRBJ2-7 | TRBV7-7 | CASSRDTNYEQYF
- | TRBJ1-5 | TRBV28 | CASSPDRGRSQWPQHF
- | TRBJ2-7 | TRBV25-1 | CASSESGTGPYEQYF
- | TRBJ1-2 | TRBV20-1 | CSAVTAGYTF
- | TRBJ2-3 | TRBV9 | CASSVSFGLSTDTQYF
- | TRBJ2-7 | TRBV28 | CASLRTGRYEQYF
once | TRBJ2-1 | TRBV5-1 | CASRPGPNNEQFF
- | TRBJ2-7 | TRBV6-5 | CASSSPSGSYEQYF
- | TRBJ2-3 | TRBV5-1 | CASSLLRSGRTSSTDTQYF
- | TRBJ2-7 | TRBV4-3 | CASSQGDTRGTYEQYF
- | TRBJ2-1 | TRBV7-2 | CASSARTEGNEQFF
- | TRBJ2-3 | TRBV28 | CASSLVAGLFGLDTQYF
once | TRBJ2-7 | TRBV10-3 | CAISGREGRFYEQYF
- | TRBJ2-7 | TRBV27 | CASRARGAFSYEQYF
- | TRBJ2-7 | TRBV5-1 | CASMIREGYEQYF
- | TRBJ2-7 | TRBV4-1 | CASSQRLAGGFGEQYF
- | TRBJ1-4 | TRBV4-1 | CASSQDFSGWISTNEKLFF
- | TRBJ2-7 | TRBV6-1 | CASRKDRGSSYEQYF
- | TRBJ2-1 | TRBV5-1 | CASSLNTAGVNEQFF
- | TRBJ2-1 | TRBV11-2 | CASSPIRGSSYNEQFF
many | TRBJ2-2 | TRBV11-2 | CASSSIRSGEAGELFF
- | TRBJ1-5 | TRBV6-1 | CASSAKIQGSNQPQHF
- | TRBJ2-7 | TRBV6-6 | CASSPPGSSFYEQYF
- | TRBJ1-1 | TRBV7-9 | CASSPSKDREIAFF
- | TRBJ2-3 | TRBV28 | CASRTHEEASTDTQYF
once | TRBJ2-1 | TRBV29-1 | CSAGAYGGTDPNNEQFF
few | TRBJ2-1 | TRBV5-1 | CASSFQGMGSYNEQFF
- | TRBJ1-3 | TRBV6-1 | CASRDPGNTIYF